This TCR beta chain was obtained from a study of blood T cell repertoires in COVID-19. Study in general: Collection of acute and convalescent COVID-19 samples took place in the United States, Italy and Spain. Nucleic acid was either cDNA or gDNA, and it came from T cells, B-cell-depleted T cells, or PBMCs.

The V and J ends lost 0 bases and 0 bases respectively, with 7 bases between them. The CDR3 contains 15 residues. The germline gives CDR1 SGHRS, CDR2 YFSETQ. Original processing notes: Reference gene primers were amplified, and this amplification served to estimate nucleated cell counts. The data were produced by immunoSEQ multiplex PCR, yet TCRdb's version contains in-frame clones alone and is incomplete. V, J and clone size reflect that table, while D and trimming were determined from the DNA. The sample lists about 120,000 clones, approximately 80% seen once, with 3.8% in the top ten. V is TRBV5-1 and J is TRBJ1-3, with D hard to call. The sample was peripheral blood. This TCR was sampled from a woman between 45 and 65 years old with acute or convalescent COVID-19. The CDR3 is CASSLGEISGNTIYF. The CDR3 DNA is TGCGCCAGCAGCTTGGGGGAGATCTCTGGAAACACCATATATTTT.